One and the same sample provided the 22 T cell receptor beta chains below, sequenced in a study of T cell clonotyping in hematopoietic cell transplantation. The assay was immunoSEQ multiplex PCR, and TCRdb's table has in-frame clones only and misses some. The sample has several thousand clones; roughly 79% are singletons. The sample was PBMCs, taken 180 days after allogeneic stem cell transplant. The source of these receptors is a male patient aged 40-50 years who had an allogeneic stem cell transplant from a related donor, so the T cells may come from the graft donor. Some clones in this sample may be carry-over from other donors' samples.

This clone was seen just once. This chain links TRBV7-3 with TRBJ2-6, with TRBD2 identical over 9 bases. Germline CDR1 SGHTA, CDR2 FQGTGA. With V trimmed by 6 bases and J by 2 bases, 2 bases remained unmatched. The CDR3 covers 15 residues. This chain's CDR3 is CASSAGGAGANVLTF. In DNA, the CDR3 is TGTGCCAGCAGTGCGGGGGGGGCTGGGGCCAACGTCCTGACTTTC. Variable domain in full (rest from reference TRBV7-3 and TRBJ2-6): GAGVSQTPSNKVTEKGKYVELRCDPISGHTALYWYRQSLGQGPEFLIYFQGTGAADDSGLPNDRFFAVRPEGSVSTLKIQRTERGDSAVYLCASSAGGAGANVLTFGAGSRLTVL.

With regard to this clone: Other DNA sequences in this specimen translate into the identical CDR3. The CDR3 loop reads CASSVGGDNSPLHF. The CDR3 DNA is TGTGCCAGCAGCGTTGGAGGGGATAATTCACCCCTCCACTTT. V and J are TRBV9 and TRBJ1-6, with D maybe TRBD1 (5 bases). Germline CDR1 SGDLS, CDR2 YYNGEE. This CDR3 region has 14 residues. Trimming cost V 2 bases and J 5 bases, with 8 bases left between them.

The chain employs TRBV2 and TRBJ2-7; 8 bases agree with TRBD1. Germline V gene sequence: CDR1 SNHLY, CDR2 FYNNEI. The CDR3 consists of 14 residues. Losses at the gene ends were 6 bases for V and 7 bases for J; bases not matched to a gene: 11. Here the CDR3 DNA reads TGTGCCAGCAGCGGGACAGGCCCATTAGGGGAGCAGTACTTC. Translated: CASSGTGPLGEQYF.

V usage is TRBV4-1 and J usage is TRBJ2-3; D is perhaps TRBD1 (5 bases). The V end lost 3 bases, the J end lost 0 bases, and 13 bases lay between the germline ends. The CDR3 is 16 amino acids. CDR1 is MGHRA and CDR2 is YSYEKL in the germline V gene. The CDR3 DNA sequence: TGCGCCAGCAGCCACCGGACACCTCCTAGCACAGATACGCAGTATTTT. This gives the protein CASSHRTPPSTDTQYF.

The CDR3: CASSPGHSKGEQYF. The CDR3 DNA follows: TGTGCCAGCAGCCCGGGACACTCAAAGGGCGAGCAGTACTTC. The chain recombines TRBV6-5 with TRBJ2-7, with TRBD1 as a possible D gene (6 bases). Trimming pared 6 bases from V and 6 bases from J, leaving 18 bases between. Germline V CDR1 and CDR2: MNHEY, SVGAGI. The CDR3 runs 14 residues.

The chain couples TRBV9 to TRBJ1-2; D possibly corresponds to TRBD1 (5 bases). Germline-derived CDR1 and CDR2 are SGDLS and YYNGEE. The ends were cut back, 3 bases at V and 5 bases at J, with 14 bases in the middle. This CDR3 has 14 amino acids. CDR3 in DNA: TGTGCCAGCAGCGAGACCGGGGCCCTATATGGCTACACCTTC. Its protein is CASSETGALYGYTF.

This chain connects TRBV7-2 to TRBJ2-7, with TRBD2 matching 7 bases. This CDR3 comprises 14 residues. From germline, CDR1 is SGHTA and CDR2 FQGNSA. J was trimmed by 4 bases and V by 5 bases; bases with no gene match: 8. The DNA for the CDR3 is TGTGCCAGCAGCGCCAGACTAGCCGCGTACGAGCAGTACTTC. Its protein is CASSARLAAYEQYF. The full variable domain, rest sourced from reference TRBV7-2 and TRBJ2-7, is GAGVSQSPSNKVTEKGKDVELRCDPISGHTALYWYRQSLGQGLEFLIYFQGNSAPDKSGLPSDRFSAERTGGSVSTLTIQRTQQEDSAVYLCASSARLAAYEQYFGPGTRLTVT.

This chain joins TRBV28 and TRBJ2-7; D not resolved. The germline V gene encodes CDR1 MDHEN and CDR2 SYDVKM. This CDR3 region has 13 residues. With 3 bases removed from V and 1 base from J, the gap between germline ends came to 7 bases. DNA of the CDR3: TGTGCCAGCAGTTTTGTAACATCCTACGAGCAGTACTTC. Encoded protein: CASSFVTSYEQYF.

The chain combines TRBV28 with TRBJ1-5; TRBD1 might be the D (6 bases). The CDR3 is made up of 14 amino acids. Germline CDR1 is MDHEN and CDR2 is SYDVKM. V lost 10 bases to trimming and J lost 4 bases, with 17 bases between them. CDR3 sequence (DNA): TGTGCCATCGAGGGGGTCATAGGAAATCAGCCCCAGCATTTT. The encoded protein is CAIEGVIGNQPQHF. The entire variable domain, with the rest obtained from reference TRBV28 and TRBJ1-5, is as follows: DVKVTQSSRYLVKRTGEKVFLECVQDMDHENMFWYRQDPGLGLRLIYFSYDVKMKEKGDIPEGYSVSREKKERFSLILESASTNQTSMYLCAIEGVIGNQPQHFGDGTRLSIL.

The table lists this clone with a few counts. The rearrangement uses TRBV6-5 and TRBJ2-5; 8 bases map to TRBD2. CDR1 and CDR2 from the germline V gene are MNHEY and SVGAGI. V trimming: 0 bases; J trimming: 5 bases; junction bases outside the gene matches: 8. CDR3 length equals 16 residues. The CDR3 sequence: CASSYSTLAGVETQYF. The DNA of the CDR3 is TGTGCCAGCAGTTACTCGACTCTAGCGGGTGTGGAGACCCAGTACTTC.

The V and J genes are TRBV28 and TRBJ1-1; TRBD1 is a possible D gene (5 bases). Germline lookup yields CDR1 MDHEN and CDR2 SYDVKM. The CDR3 runs 14 residues. V was pared by 3 bases and J by 5 bases, with 13 bases between. CDR3 coding DNA: TGTGCCAGCAGTTTGCCGGGACGGAGGACTGAAGCTTTCTTT. Amino acid sequence: CASSLPGRRTEAFF.

The chain links TRBV18 to TRBJ1-2; TRBD1 aligns across 8 bases. Germline values: CDR1 KGHSH, CDR2 LQKENI. After removal of 2 bases from V and 6 bases from J, the junction contained 2 bases not matched to a gene. CDR3 length equals 13 residues. Here the CDR3 DNA reads TGTGCCAGCTCACCAAACAGGGGGGATGGCTACACCTTC. Encoded protein: CASSPNRGDGYTF. Together with reference TRBV18 and TRBJ1-2, the CDR3 gives the full variable domain: NAGVMQNPRHLVRRRGQEARLRCSPMKGHSHVYWYRQLPEEGLKFMVYLQKENIIDESGMPKERFSAEFPKEGPSILRIQQVVRGDSAAYFCASSPNRGDGYTFGSGTRLTVV.

The chain recombines TRBV27 with TRBJ1-2, with a tentative D call TRBD1 (6 bases). V dropped 4 bases and J dropped 4 bases, with 16 bases sitting between them. The CDR3 is 15 residues long. Germline CDR1 reads MNHEY; CDR2 reads SMNVEV (reference sequence). As DNA, the CDR3 is TGTGCCAGCAGTTCGGGGCAGGGGTACGGCTATGGCTACACCTTC. Translated, it gives CASSSGQGYGYGYTF.

V gene TRBV9 combines with J gene TRBJ1-1; D not certain. Germline V gene sequence: CDR1 SGDLS, CDR2 YYNGEE. The CDR3 covers 13 residues. V was trimmed by 0 bases and J by 4 bases, leaving 7 bases between them. CDR3 coding DNA: TGTGCCAGCAGCGTAGTACAATTCACTGAAGCTTTCTTT. Translation: CASSVVQFTEAFF.

The chain has TRBV19 and TRBJ1-1; D gene uncertain. The V and J ends lost 9 bases and 3 bases respectively, with 14 bases between them. There are 13 residues in the CDR3. Germline V gene lookup returns CDR1 LNHDA and CDR2 SQIVND (reference sequence). CDR3 sequence (DNA): TGTGCCAGCCGACCCGGCTCGTACACTGAAGCTTTCTTT. Translating gives CASRPGSYTEAFF.

The gene calls are TRBV7-9 and TRBJ2-7; D may correspond to TRBD1 or TRBD2 (5 bases each). The CDR3 extends over 15 amino acids. Germline CDR1 and CDR2: SEHNR and FQNEAQ (reference sequence). Trimming took 1 base from V and 2 from J, leaving 12 bases between them. This chain's CDR3 is CASSLGVWGPYEQYF. For the CDR3, the DNA is TGTGCCAGCAGCTTAGGGGTGTGGGGACCCTACGAGCAGTACTTC.

This clone appeared a single time. V and J are TRBV10-3 and TRBJ1-1; D may be TRBD1 (5 bases). Trimming cost V 2 bases and J 4 bases, with 14 bases left between them. The length of the CDR3 is 15 residues. The germline gives CDR1 ENHRY, CDR2 SYGVKD. DNA for the CDR3: TGTGCCATCAGTGAGCCCTATAGGGGCGGCACTGAAGCTTTCTTT. Its protein product is CAISEPYRGGTEAFF.

This clone was detected only a few times. The chain recombines TRBV6-5 with TRBJ1-3; maybe TRBD1 (6 bases). Germline CDR1 is MNHEY and CDR2 is SVGAGI. V lost 0 bases to trimming and J lost 7 bases, with 13 bases between them. The CDR3 is 15 amino acids. CDR3 sequence (DNA): TGTGCCAGCAGTTACTCCGGGCAGGGGTATAACACCATATATTTT. Translated: CASSYSGQGYNTIYF.

The gene calls are TRBV7-8 and TRBJ1-1; D not certain. This CDR3 region has 16 residues. Germline loops: CDR1 SGHVS, CDR2 FQNEAQ. Trimming pared 1 base from V and 4 bases from J, leaving 16 bases between. The CDR3: CASSLGVHPEGTEAFF. The CDR3 nucleotides are TGTGCCAGCAGCTTAGGAGTACACCCCGAGGGCACTGAAGCTTTCTTT.

The genes are TRBV5-6 and TRBJ2-7, with 10 bases identical to TRBD1. V was pared by 6 bases and J by 4 bases, with 7 bases of the junction left unmatched. The CDR3 extends over 14 amino acids. Per germline, CDR1 SGHDT and CDR2 YYEEEE. The CDR3 loop is CASTIWDRGYEQYF. CDR3 DNA: TGTGCCAGCACGATTTGGGACAGGGGATACGAGCAGTACTTC. The full variable domain, with the rest looked up from reference TRBV5-6 and TRBJ2-7, is DAGVTQSPTHLIKTRGQQVTLRCSPKSGHDTVSWYQQALGQGPQFIFQYYEEEERQRGNFPDRFSGHQFPNYSSELNVNALLLGDSALYLCASTIWDRGYEQYFGPGTRLTVT.

V usage is TRBV7-2 and J usage is TRBJ2-7, with 10 bases identical to TRBD2. J gave up 2 bases and V 6 bases, and 7 bases lay outside the gene matches. Looked up from germline, CDR1 is SGHTA and CDR2 is FQGNSA. This CDR3 has 15 residues. The chain's CDR3 is CASSLGGTSAYEQYF. CDR3 coding DNA: TGTGCCAGCAGTCTCGGAGGGACTAGCGCCTACGAGCAGTACTTC. Filled out from reference TRBV7-2 and TRBJ2-7, the complete variable domain reads GAGVSQSPSNKVTEKGKDVELRCDPISGHTALYWYRQSLGQGLEFLIYFQGNSAPDKSGLPSDRFSAERTGGSVSTLTIQRTQQEDSAVYLCASSLGGTSAYEQYFGPGTRLTVT.

The rearrangement uses TRBV19 and TRBJ2-1; D is uncertain. The CDR3 runs 12 residues. Germline CDR1 LNHDA, CDR2 SQIVND (reference sequence). Trimming shortened V by 5 bases and J by 5 bases, and 7 bases separated the two germline ends. The CDR3 loop is CASSVTHNEQFF. CDR3 sequence (DNA): TGTGCCAGTAGTGTAACACACAATGAGCAGTTCTTC.